Listed here are 8 T cell receptor beta chains from one sample, sequenced in a study of cytomegalovirus exposure and HLA in healthy donors. It was with 60 Vbeta and 13 Jbeta primers that the PCR ran. Data came from immunoSEQ multiplex PCR; TCRdb stores just in-frame clones and leaves some out. In the table there are around 300,000 clones, roughly 81% of which are singletons. The specimen sequenced was PBMCs. The source of these receptors is a woman in her thirties or forties in good health and CMV-seropositive.

The table lists this clone with a count of one. J is TRBJ2-1 and V is TRBV14; TRBD2 is a possible D gene (5 bases). This CDR3 comprises 13 residues. Germline assignment: CDR1 SGHDN and CDR2 FVKESK. Trimming took 0 bases from V and 10 from J, leaving 10 bases between them. The CDR3 DNA reads TGTGCCAGCAGCCAAGACGGGGTACTGGAGCAGTTCTTC. This sequence encodes CASSQDGVLEQFF.

This clone turned up a few times. A junction end diverges from the germline sequence, so it may reflect a read error. This rearrangement joins TRBV25-1 to TRBJ2-6, with a possible D match to TRBD1 (5 bases). This CDR3 region has 15 residues. The germline V gene has CDR1 MGHDK and CDR2 SYGVNS. CDR3 loop: CASSERAPGANGLTF. The CDR3 DNA reads as TGTGCCAGCAGTGAAAGGGCCCCTGGGGCCAACGGCCTGACTTTC.

This clone was picked up one time. It may be a read error: a sequence one base away is much more abundant. The chain joins TRBV7-3 to TRBJ1-1, with D perhaps matching TRBD1 (6 bases). CDR3 length: 13 amino acids. The germline V and J ends were trimmed by 5 bases and 1 base, with 8 bases remaining between them. The germline CDR1 and CDR2 sequences are SGHTA and FQGTGA. The CDR3 DNA is TGTGCCAGCAGCACACAGGGGAACACTGAAGCTTTCTTT. Translated, it gives CASSTQGNTEAFF.

The J gene is TRBJ2-1, the V gene TRBV5-4; TRBD2 matches at 7 bases. Germline CDR1 SGHNT, CDR2 YYREEE (reference sequence). Unmatched junction bases numbered 14, after V lost 4 bases and J lost 7 bases. The CDR3 loop spans 16 amino acids. CDR3 DNA: TGTGCCAGCAGCCTCGGCGGGCGGGAGCGGGGAAATGAGCAGTTCTTC. Translated, it gives CASSLGGRERGNEQFF. Supplemented by reference TRBV5-4 and TRBJ2-1, the full variable domain reads ETGVTQSPTHLIKTRGQQVTLRCSSQSGHNTVSWYQQALGQGPQFIFQYYREEENGRGNFPPRFSGLQFPNYSSELNVNALELDDSALYLCASSLGGRERGNEQFFGPGTRLTVL.

This clone occurred once. J is TRBJ1-4 and V is TRBV7-6, with D possibly matching TRBD1 (5 bases). This CDR3 comprises 14 residues. Germline V gene lookup returns CDR1 SGHVS and CDR2 FNYEAQ. V was pared by 1 base and J by 5 bases, with 8 bases between. CDR3 region: CASSLGGANEKLFF. In nucleotides, the CDR3 is TGTGCCAGCAGCTTAGGGGGCGCAAATGAAAAACTGTTTTTT.

The rearrangement joins TRBV19 to TRBJ1-6; 9 bases line up with TRBD1. Unmatched junction bases numbered 10, after V lost 3 bases and J lost 7 bases. The germline V gene encodes CDR1 LNHDA and CDR2 SQIVND (reference sequence). CDR3 length equals 17 residues. The CDR3: CASSIPPTGTGNSPLHF. Here the CDR3 DNA reads TGTGCCAGTAGTATCCCACCTACCGGGACAGGGAATTCACCCCTCCACTTT.

V gene TRBV14 combines with J gene TRBJ1-2; D unresolved. In germline, CDR1 is SGHDN, CDR2 FVKESK. This CDR3 has 15 residues. Trimming took off 2 bases at V and 4 bases at J, with 14 bases between the two ends. CDR3 loop: CASSQSGLISYGYTF. The CDR3 DNA is TGTGCCAGCAGCCAATCGGGGTTGATATCCTATGGCTACACCTTC.

The chain employs TRBV14 and TRBJ1-2, with a possible D match to TRBD1 (5 bases). Trimming shortened V by 4 bases and J by 2 bases, and 8 bases separated the two germline ends. The CDR3 is 13 residues long. From germline, CDR1 is SGHDN and CDR2 FVKESK. The CDR3 sequence is CASSRDWNYGYTF. CDR3 in DNA: TGTGCCAGCAGCCGGGACTGGAACTATGGCTACACCTTC.